This T cell receptor beta chain stems from a study of T-cell reconstitution after alpha-beta-depleted transplantation in children. This clonotype was seen more than once but under ten times. What it binds is not known. Between the trimmed V and J ends, which lost 2 bases and 5 bases, there was a span of 4 bases. CDR3 length: 13 residues. In germline, CDR1 is MNHEY, CDR2 SVGAGI. Study conclusions and caveats: T-cell counts and diversity at one year following transplant were attributed mainly to newly produced T cells.

Preparing the TCRbeta library involved the use of unique molecular identifiers. TCRdb called the PCR reads again in MiXCR, with one record for every CDR3 protein. The table has around 230,000 distinct CDR3 sequences, approximately 15% seen once. Sequencing used PBMCs, mostly from graft donor cells, obtained 360 days after TCRalphabeta/CD19-depleted stem cell transplant. J is TRBJ1-6 and V is TRBV6-5; no clear D gene. The sequence derives from a male patient between 2 and 9 years old who had a stem cell transplant for acute lymphoblastic leukemia, so the T cells may come from the graft donor. This chain's CDR3 is CASSYDDNSPLHF. As DNA, the CDR3 is TGTGCCAGCAGTTACGATGATAATTCACCCCTCCACTTT.